Listed below are T cell receptor beta chains from one sample, sequenced in a study of OX40 agonist ivuxolimab in advanced cancers. Sequencing used immunoSEQ multiplex PCR; TCRdb keeps in-frame clones, though not all of them. The data hold fewer than 90,000 clones, with around 90% observed a single time. Source: CD4+ or CD8+ T cells sorted from blood, taken in a trial of the OX40 agonist ivuxolimab. Every receptor here comes from an adult with an advanced solid tumor such as melanoma, head and neck, liver or kidney cancer. Both conserved end residues are part of each CDR3. D genes are given only for firm matches. Not every row has a clone size; where given, it reads once, few, many or a size class.

j_call clone_size v_call d_call cdr3_nt cdr3_aa
TRBJ2-5 - TRBV7-8 - TGTGCCAGCAGCTTAACAGGGTCGTGGGAGACCCAGTACTTC CASSLTGSWETQYF
TRBJ2-7 - TRBV1 - TGCACCAGCAGCCGAAAGTGCTTGGGGCAGTACTTC CTSSRKCLGQYF
TRBJ2-2 - TRBV10-3 - TGTGCCATCGCCGGGACGGAAACCGGGGAGCTGTTTTTT CAIAGTETGELFF
TRBJ2-1 - TRBV4-3 - TGCGCCAGCAGCCAAAGAGGAGCCGGCTACAATGAGCAGTTCTTC CASSQRGAGYNEQFF
TRBJ1-1 - TRBV6-1 - TGTGCCAGCAGTGAAACACGGAACACTGAAGCTTTCTTT CASSETRNTEAFF
TRBJ2-5 - TRBV20-1 - TGCAGTGCTAGAGTCTTGGAGACCCAGTACTTC CSARVLETQYF
TRBJ2-7 - TRBV5-1 TRBD2 TGCGCCAGCAGCTTGTACCTAGCGGGAACCTCCTACGAGCAGTACTTC CASSLYLAGTSYEQYF
TRBJ2-7 - TRBV4-1 - TGCGCCAGCAGCCTTCAGGGGAGCTACGAGCAGTACTTC CASSLQGSYEQYF
TRBJ2-7 few TRBV28 TRBD1 TGTGCCAGCAGAAAACAGTTCAAGACAGGGGTTCCCGAGCAGTACTTC CASRKQFKTGVPEQYF
TRBJ2-6 - TRBV27 - TGTGCCAGCAGTTCATCCCGGGGGATCTCTGGGGCCAACGTCCTGACTTTC CASSSSRGISGANVLTF
TRBJ2-2 - TRBV6-4 TRBD1 TGTGCCAGCAGTCGGGGGACAGGGCAAGGGGAGCTGTTTTTT CASSRGTGQGELFF
TRBJ1-3 - TRBV28 TRBD1 TGTGCCAGCAGTTTACTCTCCGGGACAGCTGGAAACACCATATATTTT CASSLLSGTAGNTIYF
TRBJ1-2 few TRBV28 TRBD1 TGTGCCAGCAGGTGGACAGGGGGTTATGGCTACACCTTC CASRWTGGYGYTF
TRBJ2-5 - TRBV5-4 TRBD2 TGTGCCAGCAGCCCCGGGACTAGCGGAGGAGAAGAGACCCAGTACTTC CASSPGTSGGEETQYF
TRBJ1-2 few TRBV25-1 - TGTGCCAGCAGTGCCTGGGAGGGAGGCTACACCTTC CASSAWEGGYTF
TRBJ2-7 - TRBV7-2 TRBD2 TGTGCCAGCAGCTTCCAGCGGGAGGCCCGCGAGCAGTACTTC CASSFQREAREQYF
TRBJ2-3 - TRBV28 - TGTGCCAGCAGTGCTGGAGTGGAGGGTACGCAGTATTTT CASSAGVEGTQYF
TRBJ2-4 - TRBV5-6 - TGTGCCAGCAGCTTTACGGGAGCTAAAAACATTCAGTACTTC CASSFTGAKNIQYF
TRBJ2-6 - TRBV7-9 TRBD2 TGTGCCAGCAGCCTAGCGGGTGCTGGGGCCAACGTCCTGACTTTC CASSLAGAGANVLTF
TRBJ2-7 - TRBV28 TRBD1 TGTGCCAGCAGTTTACGGCCAGGGGGAAGAGGCGAGCAGTACTTC CASSLRPGGRGEQYF
TRBJ1-5 - TRBV28 - TGTGCCAGCAGCTCTAGGGGGGGCCGGTCGCCCCAGCATTTT CASSSRGGRSPQHF
TRBJ2-1 - TRBV27 TRBD2 TGTGCCAGCAGTCCCGCCGCTAGCGGGAGGGTGGGTGAGCAGTTCTTC CASSPAASGRVGEQFF
TRBJ1-4 - TRBV2 - TGTGCCAGCAGTGAACAGGGGACAATTAATGAAAAACTGTTTTTT CASSEQGTINEKLFF
TRBJ2-7 - TRBV10-3 TRBD2 TGTGCCATCAGTGGGGGACTAGCGGGAGGGACGAAAAACGAGCAGTACTTC CAISGGLAGGTKNEQYF
TRBJ2-3 - TRBV9 TRBD2 TGTGCCAGCAGCGTGGGGATGGTGGCGGGAGGGTTGGATACGCAGTATTTT CASSVGMVAGGLDTQYF
TRBJ2-3 - TRBV5-1 TRBD1 TGCGCCAGCAGCCACGGGACAGTTGGAGCAGATACGCAGTATTTT CASSHGTVGADTQYF
TRBJ1-4 - TRBV5-1 - TGCGCCAGCAGCTTGGGTAGGCCGCCAGGGAATGAAAAACTGTTTTTT CASSLGRPPGNEKLFF
TRBJ2-3 - TRBV5-1 TRBD1 TGCGCCAGCAGCTTGGGACAGGGGGCCGATACGCAGTATTTT CASSLGQGADTQYF